The entry that follows covers one TCR beta chain sequence. The antigen is not known. These data belong to a study of human T cells and chemical hapten exposure. Notes on the study in general: TCRs above 1 in 1000 frequency stayed constant with DPC sensitization.

Total RNA was extracted from unfractionated whole blood. CDR1 DFQATT and CDR2 SNEGSKA come from the germline V gene (reference sequence). V lost 0 bases, J lost 7 bases, and 8 bases stayed unmatched. The CDR3 runs to 15 residues. The library put unique molecular identifiers onto individual cDNA molecules. TCRdb analysed the 5' RACE reads with MiXCR anew, one entry per CDR3 protein. Of about 80,000 distinct CDR3 sequences in the sample, less than 20% were seen once. The source is a female donor in good health. V and J are TRBV20-1 and TRBJ2-3; 9 bases are shared with TRBD2. DNA for the CDR3: TGCAGTGCTAGAGATGCGGGGGGGCGGATAAATACGCAGTATTTT. Protein product: CSARDAGGRINTQYF.